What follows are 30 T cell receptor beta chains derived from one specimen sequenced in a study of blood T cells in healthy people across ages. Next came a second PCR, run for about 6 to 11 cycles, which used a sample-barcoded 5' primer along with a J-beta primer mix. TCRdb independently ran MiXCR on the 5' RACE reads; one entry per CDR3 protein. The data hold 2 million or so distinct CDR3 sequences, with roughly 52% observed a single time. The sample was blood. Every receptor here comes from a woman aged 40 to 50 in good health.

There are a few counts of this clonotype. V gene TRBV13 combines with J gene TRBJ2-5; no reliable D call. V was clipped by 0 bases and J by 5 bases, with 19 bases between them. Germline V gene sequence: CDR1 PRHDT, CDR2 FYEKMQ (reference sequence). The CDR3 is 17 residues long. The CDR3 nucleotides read TGTGCCAGCAGCTTAGGTGGTAGGGTAGAGCGATCGGAGACCCAGTACTTC. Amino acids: CASSLGGRVERSETQYF.

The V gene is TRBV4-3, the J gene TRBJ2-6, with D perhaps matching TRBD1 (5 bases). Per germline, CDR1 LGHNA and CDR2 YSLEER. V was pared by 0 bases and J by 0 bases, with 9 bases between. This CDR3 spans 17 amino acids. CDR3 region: CASSQDQGFSGANVLTF. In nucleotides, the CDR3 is TGCGCCAGCAGCCAAGACCAGGGATTCTCTGGGGCCAACGTCCTGACTTTC.

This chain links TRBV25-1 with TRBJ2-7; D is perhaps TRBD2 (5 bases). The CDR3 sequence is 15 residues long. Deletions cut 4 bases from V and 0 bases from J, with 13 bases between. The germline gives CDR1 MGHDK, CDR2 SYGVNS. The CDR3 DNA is TGTGCCAGCAGTGGTGGGAGATCCCCCTCCTACGAGCAGTACTTC. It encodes CASSGGRSPSYEQYF.

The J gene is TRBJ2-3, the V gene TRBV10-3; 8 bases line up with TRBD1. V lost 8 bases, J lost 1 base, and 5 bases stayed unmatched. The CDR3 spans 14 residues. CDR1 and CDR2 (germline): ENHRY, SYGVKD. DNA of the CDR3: TGTGCCATCGACAGGGGAGAAGGCACAGATACGCAGTATTTT. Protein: CAIDRGEGTDTQYF.

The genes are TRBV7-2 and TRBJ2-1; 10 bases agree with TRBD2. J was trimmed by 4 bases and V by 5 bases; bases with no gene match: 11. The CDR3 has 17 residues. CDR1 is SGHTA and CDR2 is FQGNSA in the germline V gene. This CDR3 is CASSGQLAGANYNEQFF. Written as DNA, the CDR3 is TGTGCCAGCAGCGGCCAGCTAGCGGGGGCCAATTACAATGAGCAGTTCTTC.

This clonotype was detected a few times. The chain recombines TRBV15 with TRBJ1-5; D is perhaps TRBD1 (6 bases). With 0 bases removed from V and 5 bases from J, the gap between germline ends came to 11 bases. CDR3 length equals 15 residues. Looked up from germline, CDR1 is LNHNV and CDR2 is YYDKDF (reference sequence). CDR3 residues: CATSRDGQQYQPQHF. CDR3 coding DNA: TGTGCCACCAGCAGAGATGGACAGCAATATCAGCCCCAGCATTTT.

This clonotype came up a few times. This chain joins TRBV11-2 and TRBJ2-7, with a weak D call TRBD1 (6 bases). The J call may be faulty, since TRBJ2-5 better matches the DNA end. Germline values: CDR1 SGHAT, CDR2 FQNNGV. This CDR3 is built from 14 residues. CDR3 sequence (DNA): TGTGCCAGCAGCTTAGAGCAGGGGTGGGGGACCCAGTACTTC. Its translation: CASSLEQGWGTQYF.

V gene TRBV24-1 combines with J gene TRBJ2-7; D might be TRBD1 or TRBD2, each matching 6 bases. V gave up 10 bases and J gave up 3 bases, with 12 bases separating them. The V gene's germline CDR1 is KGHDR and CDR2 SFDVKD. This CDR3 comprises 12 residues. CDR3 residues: CATREGGYEQYF. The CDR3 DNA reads TGTGCCACAAGAGAGGGGGGCTACGAGCAGTACTTC.

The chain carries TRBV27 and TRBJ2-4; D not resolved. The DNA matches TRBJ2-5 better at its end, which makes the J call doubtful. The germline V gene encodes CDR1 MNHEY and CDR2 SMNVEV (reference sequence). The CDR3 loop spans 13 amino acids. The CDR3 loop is CASSRRTEETQYF. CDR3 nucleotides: TGTGCCAGCAGTAGAAGGACGGAAGAGACCCAGTACTTC.

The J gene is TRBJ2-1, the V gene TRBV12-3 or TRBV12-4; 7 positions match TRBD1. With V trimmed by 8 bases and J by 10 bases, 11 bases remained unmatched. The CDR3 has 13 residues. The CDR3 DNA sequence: TGTGCCAGCCGACAGGGAACTAGACACGAGCAGTTCTTC. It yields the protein CASRQGTRHEQFF.

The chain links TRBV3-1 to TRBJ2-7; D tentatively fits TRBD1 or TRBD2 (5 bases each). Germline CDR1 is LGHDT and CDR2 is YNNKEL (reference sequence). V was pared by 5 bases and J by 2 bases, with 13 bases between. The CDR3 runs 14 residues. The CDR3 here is CASSGGRTAYEQYF. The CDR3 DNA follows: TGTGCCAGCAGCGGGGGACGCACAGCCTACGAGCAGTACTTC.

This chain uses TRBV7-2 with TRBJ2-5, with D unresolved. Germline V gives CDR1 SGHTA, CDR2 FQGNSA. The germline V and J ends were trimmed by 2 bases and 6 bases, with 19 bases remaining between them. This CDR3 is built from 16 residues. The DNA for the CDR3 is TGTGCCAGCAGCTTACGACCCGGAGCCCCCGGAAAGACCCAGTACTTC. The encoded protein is CASSLRPGAPGKTQYF.

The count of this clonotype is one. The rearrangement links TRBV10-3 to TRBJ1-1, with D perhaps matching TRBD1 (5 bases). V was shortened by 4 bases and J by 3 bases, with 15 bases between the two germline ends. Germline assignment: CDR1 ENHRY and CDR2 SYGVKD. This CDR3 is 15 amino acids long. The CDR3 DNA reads TGTGCCATCAGTGGACAGCATCAGGGATACACTGAAGCTTTCTTT. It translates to CAISGQHQGYTEAFF.

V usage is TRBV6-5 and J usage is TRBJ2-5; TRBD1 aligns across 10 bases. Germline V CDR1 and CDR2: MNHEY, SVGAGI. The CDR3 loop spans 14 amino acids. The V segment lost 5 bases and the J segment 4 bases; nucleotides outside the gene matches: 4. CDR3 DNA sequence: TGTGCCAGCAGTGACAGGGGGCAGCGAGAGACCCAGTACTTC. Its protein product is CASSDRGQRETQYF.

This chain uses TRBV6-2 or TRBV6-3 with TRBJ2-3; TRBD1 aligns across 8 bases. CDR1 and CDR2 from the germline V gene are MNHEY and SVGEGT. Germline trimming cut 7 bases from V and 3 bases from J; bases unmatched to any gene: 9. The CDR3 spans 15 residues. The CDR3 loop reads CASTQGALRTDTQYF. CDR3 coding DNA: TGTGCCAGCACCCAGGGGGCGTTAAGGACAGATACGCAGTATTTT.

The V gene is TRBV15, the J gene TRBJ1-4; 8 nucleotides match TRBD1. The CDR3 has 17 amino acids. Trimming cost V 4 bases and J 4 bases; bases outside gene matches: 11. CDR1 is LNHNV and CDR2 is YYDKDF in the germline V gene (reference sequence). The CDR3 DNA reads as TGTGCCACCAGCAAAGGACAGGGTGTCCCCCTTAATGAAAAACTGTTTTTT. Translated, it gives CATSKGQGVPLNEKLFF.

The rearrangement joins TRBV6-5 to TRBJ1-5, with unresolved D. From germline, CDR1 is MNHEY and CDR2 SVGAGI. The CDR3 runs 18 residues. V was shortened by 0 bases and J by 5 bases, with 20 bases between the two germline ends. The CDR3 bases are TGTGCCAGCAGTTACTCGAAGGACGGGTGGGAATTTCATCAGCCCCAGCATTTT. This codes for CASSYSKDGWEFHQPQHF.

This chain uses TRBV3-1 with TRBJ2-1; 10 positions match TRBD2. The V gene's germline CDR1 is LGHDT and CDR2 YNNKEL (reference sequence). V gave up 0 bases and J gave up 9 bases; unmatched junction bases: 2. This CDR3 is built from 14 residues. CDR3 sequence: CASSQDTSGIEQFF. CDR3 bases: TGTGCCAGCAGCCAAGATACTAGCGGGATTGAGCAGTTCTTC.

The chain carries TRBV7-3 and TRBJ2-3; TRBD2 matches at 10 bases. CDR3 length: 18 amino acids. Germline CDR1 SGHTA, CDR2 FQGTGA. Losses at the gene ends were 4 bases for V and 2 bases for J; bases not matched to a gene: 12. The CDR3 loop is CASSSRTSGRRATDTQYF. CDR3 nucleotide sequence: TGTGCCAGCAGCTCTAGGACTAGCGGAAGGAGGGCCACAGATACGCAGTATTTT.

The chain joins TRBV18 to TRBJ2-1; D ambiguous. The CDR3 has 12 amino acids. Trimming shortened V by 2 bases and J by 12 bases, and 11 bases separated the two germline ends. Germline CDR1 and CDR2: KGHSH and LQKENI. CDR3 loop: CASSPVEVRQFF. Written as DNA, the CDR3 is TGTGCCAGCTCACCAGTGGAAGTGAGGCAGTTCTTC.

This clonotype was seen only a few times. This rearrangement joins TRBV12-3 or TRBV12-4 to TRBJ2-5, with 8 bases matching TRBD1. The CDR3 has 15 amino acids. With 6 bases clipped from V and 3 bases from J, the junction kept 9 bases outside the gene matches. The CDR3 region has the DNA TGTGCCAGCAGCGGACAGGGCCGCATTGAAGAGACCCAGTACTTC. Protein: CASSGQGRIEETQYF.

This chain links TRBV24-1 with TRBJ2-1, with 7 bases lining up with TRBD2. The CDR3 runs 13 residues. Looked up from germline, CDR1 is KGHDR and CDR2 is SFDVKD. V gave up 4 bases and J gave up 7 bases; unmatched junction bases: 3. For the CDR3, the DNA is TGTGCCACCAGTGAGCGGGGGTGGAATGAGCAGTTCTTC. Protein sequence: CATSERGWNEQFF.

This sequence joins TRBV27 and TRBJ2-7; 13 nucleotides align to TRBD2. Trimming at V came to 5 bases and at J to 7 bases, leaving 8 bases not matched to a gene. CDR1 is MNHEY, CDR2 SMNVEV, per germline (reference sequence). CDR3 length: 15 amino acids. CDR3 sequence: CASSELAGGQREQYF. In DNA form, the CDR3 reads TGTGCCAGCAGTGAACTAGCGGGGGGGCAAAGGGAGCAGTACTTC.

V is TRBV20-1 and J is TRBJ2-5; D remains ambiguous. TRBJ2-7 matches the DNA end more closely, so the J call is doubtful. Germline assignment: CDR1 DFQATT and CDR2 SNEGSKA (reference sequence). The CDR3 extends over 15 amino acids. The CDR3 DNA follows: TGCAGTGCTAGAAAAAGTCGACTTCAATTCTACGAGCAGTACTTC. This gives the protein CSARKSRLQFYEQYF.

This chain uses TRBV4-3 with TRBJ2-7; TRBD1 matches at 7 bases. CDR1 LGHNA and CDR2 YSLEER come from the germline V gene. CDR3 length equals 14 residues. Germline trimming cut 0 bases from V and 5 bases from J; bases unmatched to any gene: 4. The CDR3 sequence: CASSQDRGYDEQYF. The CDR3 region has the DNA TGCGCCAGCAGCCAAGACAGGGGGTACGACGAGCAGTACTTC.

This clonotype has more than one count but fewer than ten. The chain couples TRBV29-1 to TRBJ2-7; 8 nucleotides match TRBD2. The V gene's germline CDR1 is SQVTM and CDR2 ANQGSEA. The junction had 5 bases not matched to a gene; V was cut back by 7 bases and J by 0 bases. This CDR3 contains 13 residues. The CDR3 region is CSGSGGTSYEQYF. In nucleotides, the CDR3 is TGCAGCGGGAGCGGGGGCACCTCCTACGAGCAGTACTTC.

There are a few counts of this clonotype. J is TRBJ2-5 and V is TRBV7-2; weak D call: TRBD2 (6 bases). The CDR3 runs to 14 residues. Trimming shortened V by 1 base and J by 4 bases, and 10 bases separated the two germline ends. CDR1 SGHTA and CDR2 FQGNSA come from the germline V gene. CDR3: CASSLESGGETQYF. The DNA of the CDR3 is TGTGCCAGCAGCTTAGAGTCCGGGGGAGAGACCCAGTACTTC.

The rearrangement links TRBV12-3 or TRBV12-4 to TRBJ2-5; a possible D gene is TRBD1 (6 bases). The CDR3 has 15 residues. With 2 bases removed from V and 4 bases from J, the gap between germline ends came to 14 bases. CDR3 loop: CASSLKGHPRETQYF. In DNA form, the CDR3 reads TGTGCCAGCAGTTTAAAGGGACACCCGAGAGAGACCCAGTACTTC.

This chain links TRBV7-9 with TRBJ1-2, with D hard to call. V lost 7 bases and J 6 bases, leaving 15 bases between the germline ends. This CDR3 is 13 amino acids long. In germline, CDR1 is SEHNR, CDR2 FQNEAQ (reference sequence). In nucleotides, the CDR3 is TGTGCCAGCAACCGCACTGGGATGGATGGCTACACCTTC. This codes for CASNRTGMDGYTF.

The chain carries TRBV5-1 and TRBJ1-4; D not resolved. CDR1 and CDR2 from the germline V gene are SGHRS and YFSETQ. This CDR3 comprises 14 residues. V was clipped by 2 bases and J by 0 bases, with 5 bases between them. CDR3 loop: CASSFDTTNEKLFF. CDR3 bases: TGCGCCAGCAGCTTTGATACAACTAATGAAAAACTGTTTTTT.